Presented here are 18 T cell receptor beta chains from one specimen sequenced in a study of T-cell reconstitution after alpha-beta-depleted transplantation in children. The TCRbeta library was prepared with unique molecular identifiers. MiXCR, run by TCRdb on the PCR reads, gives a single entry per CDR3 protein. This sample has just under 350,000 distinct CDR3 sequences, with 15% to 20% found just once. This material consisted of PBMCs, mostly from graft donor cells, taken 360 days after TCRalphabeta/CD19-depleted stem cell transplant. These receptors were collected from a male patient aged 2 to 10 who had a stem cell transplant for acute lymphoblastic leukemia, so the T cells may come from the graft donor.

V gene TRBV10-3 combines with J gene TRBJ2-7; weak D call: TRBD2 (5 bases). Trimming took off 0 bases at V and 7 bases at J, with 19 bases between the two ends. The germline V gene encodes CDR1 ENHRY and CDR2 SYGVKD. This CDR3 spans 16 amino acids. CDR3 coding DNA: TGTGCCATCAGTGAGTCTTCGGCCGGCCTAGCCCCTGAGCAGTACTTC. This encodes CAISESSAGLAPEQYF.

The J gene is TRBJ2-1, the V gene TRBV4-1; 15 bases map to TRBD2. Germline trimming cut 0 bases from V and 8 bases from J; bases unmatched to any gene: 11. The germline CDR1 and CDR2 sequences are MGHRA and YSYEKL. This CDR3 spans 19 amino acids. The CDR3 sequence: CASSQEGLAGGPYGDEQFF. Written as DNA, the CDR3 is TGCGCCAGCAGCCAAGAGGGACTAGCGGGAGGCCCCTACGGGGATGAGCAGTTCTTC.

V is TRBV12-3 or TRBV12-4 and J is TRBJ2-1; the D is unclear. The CDR3 runs to 16 residues. V lost 1 base, J lost 0 bases, and 10 bases lay in between. Here the CDR3 reads CASSLGPQISYNEQFF. CDR3 in DNA: TGTGCCAGCAGTTTAGGCCCTCAGATCTCCTACAATGAGCAGTTCTTC.

This clonotype was detected a few times. The chain employs TRBV6-2 or TRBV6-3 and TRBJ2-5; D is unclear. V shed 6 bases and J shed 5 bases, with 13 bases lying between them. From germline, CDR1 is MNHEY and CDR2 SVGEGT. CDR3 length: 13 residues. This CDR3 is CASRKGIWETQYF. The CDR3, as DNA: TGTGCCAGCAGAAAGGGAATATGGGAGACCCAGTACTTC.

The chain has TRBV20-1 and TRBJ1-2, with D maybe TRBD1 (5 bases). V shed 4 bases and J shed 2 bases, with 17 bases lying between them. Germline V lookup: CDR1 DFQATT, CDR2 SNEGSKA (reference sequence). The CDR3 is 15 residues long. The CDR3 coding sequence is TGCAGTGCTAAACATACGACCGGGGCCAACTATGGCTACACCTTC. This encodes CSAKHTTGANYGYTF.

This clonotype was picked up a small number of times. V is TRBV9 and J is TRBJ2-7, with TRBD1 identical over 9 bases. Germline V CDR1 and CDR2: SGDLS, YYNGEE. CDR3 length: 15 residues. Unmatched junction bases numbered 5, after V lost 0 bases and J lost 4 bases. CDR3 DNA sequence: TGTGCCAGCAGCGTAGGGGGGGACAGGGTTTACGAGCAGTACTTC. It specifies CASSVGGDRVYEQYF.

V gene TRBV19 combines with J gene TRBJ1-5; D is uncertain. V was shortened by 1 base and J by 1 base, with 8 bases between the two germline ends. From germline, CDR1 is LNHDA and CDR2 SQIVND (reference sequence). There are 15 residues in the CDR3. The DNA of the CDR3 is TGTGCCAGTAGTATAGTACACCTCAGCAATCAGCCCCAGCATTTT. It yields the protein CASSIVHLSNQPQHF.

This clonotype has a handful of counts. The chain couples TRBV6-2 or TRBV6-3 to TRBJ1-3; D remains unclear. Germline CDR1 reads MNHEY; CDR2 reads SVGEGT. V was trimmed by 8 bases and J by 2 bases, leaving 10 bases between them. CDR3 length: 13 amino acids. CDR3 loop: CASGLVPGNTIYF. CDR3 coding DNA: TGTGCCAGCGGGCTGGTCCCTGGAAACACCATATATTTT.

The rearrangement joins TRBV6-1 to TRBJ2-5; 13 bases are a match to TRBD2. CDR3 length: 14 amino acids. Losses at the gene ends were 6 bases for V and 4 bases for J; bases not matched to a gene: 2. Germline-derived CDR1 and CDR2 are MNHNS and SASEGT. The CDR3 sequence: CASSGLAGAETQYF. In DNA, the CDR3 is TGTGCCAGCAGCGGACTAGCGGGAGCAGAGACCCAGTACTTC.

This clonotype has more than one count but fewer than ten. The CDR3 region is CASSLGGGIPTEAFF. The CDR3 coding sequence is TGTGCCAGCAGCTTAGGGGGGGGGATTCCCACTGAAGCTTTCTTT. V and J are TRBV7-2 and TRBJ1-1; tentatively, D is TRBD1 (5 bases). Germline CDR1 SGHTA, CDR2 FQGNSA. Trimming cost V 1 base and J 4 bases, with 13 bases left between them. CDR3 length: 15 amino acids.

The V gene is TRBV6-2 or TRBV6-3, the J gene TRBJ2-3; tentatively, D is TRBD1 or TRBD2 (5 bases each). Trimming pared 2 bases from V and 0 bases from J, leaving 21 bases between. This CDR3 has 19 amino acids. Looked up from germline, CDR1 is MNHEY and CDR2 is SVGEGT. CDR3 in DNA: TGTGCCAGCAGTTACAATTCTGGAGAGGGGCGATGGAGCACAGATACGCAGTATTTT. It codes for CASSYNSGEGRWSTDTQYF.

This clonotype was counted between two and nine times. The chain recombines TRBV4-3 with TRBJ1-2; tentative D call: TRBD1 (5 bases). Germline V gives CDR1 LGHNA, CDR2 YSLEER. The CDR3 extends over 16 amino acids. Trimming cost V 0 bases and J 4 bases, with 15 bases left between them. The CDR3 sequence is CASSQDWAGSVYGYTF. The DNA of the CDR3 is TGCGCCAGCAGCCAAGATTGGGCAGGGAGTGTCTATGGCTACACCTTC.

The chain is built from TRBV20-1 and TRBJ1-2, with D maybe TRBD1 (6 bases). Germline V gene data show CDR1 as DFQATT and CDR2 as SNEGSKA (reference sequence). Trimming removed 4 bases from V and 2 bases from J, with 14 bases in between. This CDR3 region has 14 residues. The CDR3 DNA follows: TGCAGTGCTACATACATTGGACAGAACTATGGCTACACCTTC. Amino acid sequence: CSATYIGQNYGYTF.

This clonotype was counted ten times or more. This rearrangement joins TRBV2 to TRBJ2-7; D remains unclear. The CDR3 totals 14 residues. Germline CDR1 SNHLY, CDR2 FYNNEI. Trimming removed 5 bases at V and 4 bases at J, with 15 bases between. The CDR3 here is CASSKGVIGYEQYF. The DNA for the CDR3 is TGTGCCAGCAGTAAGGGTGTCATAGGGTACGAGCAGTACTTC.

This clonotype was seen ten or more times. This chain joins TRBV29-1 and TRBJ2-7, with TRBD2 as a possible D gene (5 bases). This CDR3 spans 11 amino acids. Per germline, CDR1 SQVTM and CDR2 ANQGSEA. The V and J ends lost 7 bases and 3 bases respectively, with 10 bases between them. The CDR3 is CSAELGYEQYF. The CDR3 bases are TGCAGCGCCGAACTAGGCTACGAGCAGTACTTC.

The chain couples TRBV19 to TRBJ2-1; no firm D call. Germline values: CDR1 LNHDA, CDR2 SQIVND (reference sequence). The ends were cut back, 3 bases at V and 9 bases at J, with 15 bases in the middle. The CDR3 is 14 residues long. The CDR3 nucleotides read TGTGCCAGTAGTATCGGGTATTGGGTCAGTGAGCAGTTCTTC. This sequence encodes CASSIGYWVSEQFF.

This clonotype occurred a few times. The J gene is TRBJ2-2, the V gene TRBV6-5; no clear D. The CDR3 length is 15 residues. CDR1 is MNHEY, CDR2 SVGAGI, per germline. V was pared by 0 bases and J by 7 bases, with 12 bases between. Here the CDR3 reads CASSYSPEPGGELFF. CDR3 in DNA: TGTGCCAGCAGTTACTCGCCAGAGCCGGGCGGGGAGCTGTTTTTT.

This clonotype was found a few times. The chain recombines TRBV3-1 with TRBJ2-1, with D possibly being TRBD1 or TRBD2 (5 bases each). Looked up from germline, CDR1 is LGHDT and CDR2 is YNNKEL (reference sequence). The V end lost 3 bases, the J end lost 3 bases, and 21 bases lay between the germline ends. This CDR3 spans 18 amino acids. The CDR3 sequence is CASSHDPEPGPGYNEQFF. The CDR3 DNA sequence: TGTGCCAGCAGCCACGATCCCGAACCGGGACCGGGCTACAATGAGCAGTTCTTC.